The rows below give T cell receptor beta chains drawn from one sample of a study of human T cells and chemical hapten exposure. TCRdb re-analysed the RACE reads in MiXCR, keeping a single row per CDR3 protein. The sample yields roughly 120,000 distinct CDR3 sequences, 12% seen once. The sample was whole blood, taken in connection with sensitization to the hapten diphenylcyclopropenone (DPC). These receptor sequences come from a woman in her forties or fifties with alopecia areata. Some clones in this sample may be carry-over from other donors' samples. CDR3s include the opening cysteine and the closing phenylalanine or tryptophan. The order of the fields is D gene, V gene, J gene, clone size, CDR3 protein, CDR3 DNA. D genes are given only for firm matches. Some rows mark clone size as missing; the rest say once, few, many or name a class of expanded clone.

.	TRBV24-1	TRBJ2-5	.	CATSDPSFETQYF	TGTGCCACCAGTGATCCGAGTTTTGAGACCCAGTACTTC
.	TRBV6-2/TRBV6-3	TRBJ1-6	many	CASTPLRGSPLHF	TGTGCCAGCACCCCCCTAAGGGGCTCACCCCTCCACTTT
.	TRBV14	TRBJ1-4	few	CASSERLSEKLFF	TGTGCCAGCAGCGAAAGGCTAAGTGAAAAACTGTTTTTT
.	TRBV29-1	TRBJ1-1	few	CSADRYNTEAFF	TGCAGCGCCGACAGGTACAACACTGAAGCTTTCTTT
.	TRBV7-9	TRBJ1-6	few	CASSSQDTGPNSPLHF	TGTGCCAGCAGCTCCCAGGACACAGGGCCGAATTCACCCCTCCACTTT
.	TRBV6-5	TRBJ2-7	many	CASSYSAAKSYEQYF	TGTGCCAGCAGTTACTCGGCAGCAAAATCCTACGAGCAGTACTTC
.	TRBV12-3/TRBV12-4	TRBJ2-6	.	CASSWSPQAGANVLTF	TGTGCCAGCAGCTGGTCCCCACAGGCTGGGGCCAACGTCCTGACTTTC
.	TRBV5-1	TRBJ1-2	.	CASSLDGYGGGYTF	TGCGCCAGCAGCTTGGACGGCTATGGCGGTGGCTACACCTTC
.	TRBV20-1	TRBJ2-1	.	CSARDGWSDEQFF	TGCAGTGCTAGAGATGGTTGGAGCGATGAGCAGTTCTTC
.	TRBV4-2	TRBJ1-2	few	CASSQDINGQEYGYTF	TGTGCCAGCAGCCAAGATATAAATGGGCAGGAATATGGCTACACCTTC
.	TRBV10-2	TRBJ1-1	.	CASSESGIGNTEAFF	TGCGCCAGCAGTGAGTCAGGTATCGGGAACACTGAAGCTTTCTTT
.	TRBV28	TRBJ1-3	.	CAITSPPGNTIYF	TGTGCCATCACGTCCCCCCCCGGAAACACCATATATTTT
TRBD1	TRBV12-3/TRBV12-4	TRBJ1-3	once	CASITQGSSGNTIYF	TGTGCCAGCATCACACAGGGGAGCTCTGGAAACACCATATATTTT
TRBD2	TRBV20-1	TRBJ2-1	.	CSAIYPSGGGDEQFF	TGCAGTGCCATATACCCTAGCGGGGGCGGCGATGAGCAGTTCTTC
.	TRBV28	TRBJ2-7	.	CASSFGNEQYF	TGTGCCAGCAGTTTTGGGAACGAGCAGTACTTC
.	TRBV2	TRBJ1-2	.	CATSPGDGYTF	TGTGCCACCAGTCCAGGGGATGGCTACACCTTC
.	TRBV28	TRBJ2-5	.	CASMQGNEETQYF	TGTGCCAGCATGCAGGGTAACGAAGAGACCCAGTACTTC
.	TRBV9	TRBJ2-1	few	CASSDPRASSSYNEQFF	TGTGCCAGCAGCGACCCGCGAGCGTCCAGCTCCTACAATGAGCAGTTCTTC
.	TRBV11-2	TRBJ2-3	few	CASSLGATQYF	TGTGCCAGCAGCTTAGGCGCGACGCAGTATTTT
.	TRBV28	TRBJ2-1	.	CASSLSQGSYNEQFF	TGTGCCAGCAGTTTATCGCAGGGGTCCTACAATGAGCAGTTCTTC
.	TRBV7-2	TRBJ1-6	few	CASSLGTVVRSPLHF	TGTGCCAGCAGCTTAGGGACGGTAGTCCGTTCACCCCTCCACTTT
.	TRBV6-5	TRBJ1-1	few	CASSYRVNTEAFF	TGTGCCAGCAGTTACAGGGTGAACACTGAAGCTTTCTTT
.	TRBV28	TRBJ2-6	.	CASSRQVRVLTF	TGTGCCAGCAGTCGACAAGTTAGAGTCCTGACTTTC
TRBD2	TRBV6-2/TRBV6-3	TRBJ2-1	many	CASSYFFTSGGVNEQFF	TGTGCCAGCAGTTACTTCTTTACTAGCGGGGGGGTTAATGAGCAGTTCTTC